Shown below are 14 T cell receptor beta chains from a single sample sequenced in a study of T cell responses to AZD1222 COVID-19 vaccine. The method was immunoSEQ multiplex PCR; TCRdb's version includes in-frame clones alone and lacks a portion of them. This sample has 70,000 to 95,000 clones, with approximately 87% found just once. Specimen: peripheral blood, collected 28 days after the second AZD1222 dose. Receptors originate from an adult who received the AZD1222 COVID-19 vaccine.

The chain uses TRBV6-5 and TRBJ2-6; no clear D. The CDR3 has 15 residues. V was shortened by 2 bases and J by 2 bases, with 7 bases between the two germline ends. Germline V gene sequence: CDR1 MNHEY, CDR2 SVGAGI. The CDR3 loop reads CASSYGPPGANVLTF. The CDR3 DNA is TGTGCCAGCAGTTACGGGCCTCCTGGGGCCAACGTCCTGACTTTC.

CDR3 protein: CASSLQGPGQPQHF. The CDR3 DNA reads as TGTGCCAGCAGTTTACAGGGGCCCGGGCAGCCCCAGCATTTT. The V gene is TRBV6-5, the J gene TRBJ1-5, with 7 bases lining up with TRBD1. This CDR3 has 14 amino acids. From germline, CDR1 is MNHEY and CDR2 SVGAGI. Losses at the gene ends were 4 bases for V and 7 bases for J; bases not matched to a gene: 7.

The J gene is TRBJ2-5, the V gene TRBV12-5; D is possibly TRBD1 (6 bases). CDR3 size: 19 residues. V lost 3 bases, J lost 4 bases, and 27 bases lay in between. Germline CDR1 reads LGHNT; CDR2 reads FRNRAP. The DNA for the CDR3 is TGTGCTAGTGGTTTTCTCCCTTTTCCACCAACAGGGTTTTTAGAGACCCAGTACTTC. This encodes CASGFLPFPPTGFLETQYF.

This chain joins TRBV6-1 and TRBJ2-7; D is ambiguous. The CDR3 is 13 amino acids. Trimming removed 3 bases at V and 0 bases at J, with 6 bases between. The germline CDR1 and CDR2 sequences are MNHNS and SASEGT. DNA for the CDR3: TGTGCCAGCAGTGAGGGGATCTCCTACGAGCAGTACTTC. This sequence encodes CASSEGISYEQYF.

V gene TRBV9 combines with J gene TRBJ2-6; the D gene is possibly TRBD2 (7 bases). The CDR3 totals 16 residues. The V end lost 4 bases, the J end lost 2 bases, and 13 bases lay between the germline ends. Per germline, CDR1 SGDLS and CDR2 YYNGEE. CDR3: CASSPRGGAGANVLTF. CDR3 nucleotide sequence: TGTGCCAGCAGCCCGAGGGGGGGCGCTGGGGCCAACGTCCTGACTTTC.

V usage is TRBV20-1 and J usage is TRBJ2-6; the D call may be TRBD1 or TRBD2 (5 bases each). The CDR3 is made up of 15 amino acids. Per germline, CDR1 DFQATT and CDR2 SNEGSKA (reference sequence). Trimming removed 3 bases at V and 8 bases at J, with 17 bases between. The CDR3 spells CSASEGNLRTNVLTF. CDR3 DNA: TGCAGTGCTAGTGAGGGGAATCTCAGGACCAACGTCCTGACTTTC.

The chain couples TRBV10-3 to TRBJ2-3, with D possibly being TRBD1 (5 bases). The CDR3 consists of 14 residues. Germline lookup yields CDR1 ENHRY and CDR2 SYGVKD. Trimming left V 7 bases short and J 2 bases short, with 13 bases between. This CDR3 is CAIKQTETTDTQYF. CDR3 bases: TGTGCCATCAAGCAGACAGAAACCACAGATACGCAGTATTTT.

The chain carries TRBV15 and TRBJ1-5, with no clear D. CDR1 LNHNV and CDR2 YYDKDF come from the germline V gene (reference sequence). This CDR3 comprises 14 residues. Trimming took off 0 bases at V and 6 bases at J, with 9 bases between the two ends. The chain's CDR3 is CATSRDRRSQPQHF. CDR3 coding DNA: TGTGCCACCAGCAGAGATAGGCGGTCTCAGCCCCAGCATTTT. Variable domain in full (rest from reference TRBV15 and TRBJ1-5): DAMVIQNPRYQVTQFGKPVTLSCSQTLNHNVMYWYQQKSSQAPKLLFHYYDKDFNNEADTPDNFQSRRPNTSFCFLDIRSPGLGDTAMYLCATSRDRRSQPQHFGDGTRLSIL.

This chain connects TRBV28 to TRBJ2-1, with D unresolved. V was trimmed by 7 bases and J by 6 bases, leaving 13 bases between them. The CDR3 is 13 residues long. Looked up from germline, CDR1 is MDHEN and CDR2 is SYDVKM. CDR3 region: CASTPLAGNEQFF. The CDR3 DNA is TGTGCCAGCACCCCTTTGGCAGGCAATGAGCAGTTCTTC.

J is TRBJ1-5 and V is TRBV28; weak D call: TRBD1 (5 bases). V lost 9 bases, J lost 6 bases, and 12 bases lay in between. Per germline, CDR1 MDHEN and CDR2 SYDVKM. The CDR3 has 12 amino acids. The CDR3 loop reads CASFEGFQPQHF. The CDR3 coding sequence is TGTGCCAGTTTCGAGGGGTTTCAGCCCCAGCATTTT.

The genes are TRBV7-2 and TRBJ2-3, with D unresolved. CDR1 SGHTA and CDR2 FQGNSA come from the germline V gene. Deletions cut 3 bases from V and 2 bases from J, with 6 bases between. This CDR3 comprises 13 residues. CDR3 in amino acids: CASSFRVTDTQYF. For the CDR3, the DNA is TGTGCCAGCAGCTTTAGGGTCACAGATACGCAGTATTTT.

V usage is TRBV10-3 and J usage is TRBJ1-2; the D is unclear. Germline V gene sequence: CDR1 ENHRY, CDR2 SYGVKD. The CDR3 is made up of 12 amino acids. The V end lost 8 bases, the J end lost 3 bases, and 10 bases lay between the germline ends. The CDR3 DNA sequence: TGTGCCATCCTCGTGGCGGACTATGGCTACACCTTC. Encoded protein: CAILVADYGYTF.

This rearrangement joins TRBV11-2 to TRBJ2-7; D is unclear. Trimming cost V 4 bases and J 4 bases, with 2 bases left between them. The germline V gene encodes CDR1 SGHAT and CDR2 FQNNGV. This CDR3 is 10 amino acids long. The CDR3 bases are TGTGCCAGCAGCTCTTACGAGCAGTACTTC. Residues: CASSSYEQYF.

V usage is TRBV28 and J usage is TRBJ1-2; D remains ambiguous. The CDR3 contains 11 residues. Between the trimmed V and J ends, which lost 6 bases and 5 bases, there was a span of 7 bases. CDR1 is MDHEN and CDR2 is SYDVKM in the germline V gene. The CDR3 loop reads CASSNRYGYTF. CDR3 in DNA: TGTGCCAGCAGCAACAGATATGGCTACACCTTC.